This T cell receptor (beta chain) was observed in a study of beta chain features in type 1 diabetes. Study background: Sorted cells examined across all samples numbered 85 million to 130 million. Overall study findings and caveats: Relative to healthy donors, patients appeared to have naive, central memory and Treg TCRB repertoires that were more similar. Shortening of TCRB CDR3s, moderate but significant, appeared in all four CD4+ subsets of Type 1 diabetes patients.

This clone has just a few counts. What it binds is unknown. Germline V lookup: CDR1 SGHTA, CDR2 FQGNSA. With 3 bases removed from V and 8 bases from J, the gap between germline ends came to 11 bases. The CDR3 extends over 13 amino acids. Sequencing targeted expressed TCRB transcripts, as all isolated RNA had been reverse transcribed. Libraries were prepared by immunoSEQ multiplex PCR; TCRdb keeps only in-frame clonotypes and omits some of them. The sample carries around 170,000 clones, 7% to 10% recorded once. Sequenced material: central memory CD4+ T cells from blood. This receptor was taken from a woman aged 18-29 years in good health. The chain couples TRBV7-2 to TRBJ2-1; no definite D call. Here the CDR3 DNA reads TGTGCCAGCAGCTTCGTAGCTGGCGATGAGCAGTTCTTC. Its protein product is CASSFVAGDEQFF.